Described below is a single T cell receptor beta chain sequence and its context. The antigen is not known. The data originate from a study of T cell responses to AZD1222 COVID-19 vaccine. As for the study in general: The study pooled second doses at about 4 or about 12 weeks. The study, taken as a whole, reports: Repertoires were obtained solely post-peak T cell response. Most donors were white British, females outnumbered males, and clonal diversity was possibly underestimated. Spike-specific TCR depth and breadth grew after two AZD1222 doses.

Assay used: immunoSEQ multiplex PCR; TCRdb lists only in-frame clones, some missing. The sample lists 100,000 or so clones; roughly 90% were seen once. The CDR3 is made up of 15 amino acids. The junction had 7 bases not matched to a gene; V was cut back by 4 bases and J by 2 bases. Germline V CDR1 and CDR2: SGHRS, YFSETQ. Sequencing was performed on peripheral blood, taken on day 0 of AZD1222 vaccination. The chain employs TRBV5-1 and TRBJ2-7; 9 bases align to TRBD2. This TCR derives from an adult in good health. The DNA for the CDR3 is TGCGCCAGCAGCCCCCCCCTAGCGGGGACCTACGAGCAGTACTTC. Its translation is CASSPPLAGTYEQYF.